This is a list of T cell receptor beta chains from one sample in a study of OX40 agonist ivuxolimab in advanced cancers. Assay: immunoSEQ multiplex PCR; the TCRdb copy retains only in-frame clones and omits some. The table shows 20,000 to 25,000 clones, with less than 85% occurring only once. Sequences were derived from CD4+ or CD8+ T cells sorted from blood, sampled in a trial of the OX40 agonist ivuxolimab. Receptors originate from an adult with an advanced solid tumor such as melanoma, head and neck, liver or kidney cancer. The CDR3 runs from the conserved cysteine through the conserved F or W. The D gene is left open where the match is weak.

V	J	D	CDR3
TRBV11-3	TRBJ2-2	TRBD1	CASSSPGTGLVGELFF
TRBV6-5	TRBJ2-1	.	CASRGTPNEQFF
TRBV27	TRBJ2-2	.	CARSSSWSPNTGELFF
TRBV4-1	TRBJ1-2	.	CASSQDRTGTNYGYTF
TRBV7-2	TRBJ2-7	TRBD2	CASSISGSAYEQYF
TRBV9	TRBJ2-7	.	CASSAGSNEQYF
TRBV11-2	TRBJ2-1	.	CASRGGLLGWGNEQFF
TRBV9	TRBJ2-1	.	CASSQAAGYYNEQFF
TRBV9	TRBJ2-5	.	CASSPGGRGGETQYF
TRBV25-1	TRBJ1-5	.	CASSEFSYVQPQHF
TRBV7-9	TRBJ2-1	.	CASSATGQEEQFF
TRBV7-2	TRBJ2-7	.	CASSLEGAFSYEQYF
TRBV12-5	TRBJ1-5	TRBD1	CASGSWDRGDQPQHF
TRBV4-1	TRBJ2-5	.	CASSPPPPGETQYF
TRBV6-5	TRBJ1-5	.	CASSYSRVSNQPQHF
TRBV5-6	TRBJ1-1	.	CASSFPGHNTEAFF
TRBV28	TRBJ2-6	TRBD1	CASSWTGSSGANVLTF
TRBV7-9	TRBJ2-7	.	CASSLSSKEQYF
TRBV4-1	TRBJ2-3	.	CASSQDLTDTQYF
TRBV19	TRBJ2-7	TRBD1	CASSLTGDGYEQYF
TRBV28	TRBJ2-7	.	CASSLYPTGGKSLYEQYF
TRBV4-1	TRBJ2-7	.	CASSQGGTGEQYF
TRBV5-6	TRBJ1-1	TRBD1	CASSLRQGGTEAFF
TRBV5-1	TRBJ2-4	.	CASSFADIQYF
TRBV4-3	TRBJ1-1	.	CASSQEHHTEAFF
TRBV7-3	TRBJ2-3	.	CASSTPKEGKSTDTQYF
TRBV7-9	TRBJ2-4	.	CASSFGQTIQYF
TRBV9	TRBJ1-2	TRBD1	CASSALDRADFYGYTF
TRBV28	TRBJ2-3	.	CASSIATDTQYF
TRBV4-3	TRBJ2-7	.	CASSQDGSGIDEQYF
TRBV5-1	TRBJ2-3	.	CASSLEGEATDTQYF
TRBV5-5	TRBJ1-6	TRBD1	CASSLDRGRFSSYNSPLHF
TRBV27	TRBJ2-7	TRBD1	CASTWGDRGRSLYF
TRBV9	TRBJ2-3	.	CASSVVEGGAADTQYF
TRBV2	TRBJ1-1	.	CASSVSVDSHTEAFF
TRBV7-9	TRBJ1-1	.	CASSNSWTEGDTEAFF
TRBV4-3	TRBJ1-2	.	CASSHPTGAGGYTF
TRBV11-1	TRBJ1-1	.	CASSQRTESPNTEAFF